Presented here are 26 T cell receptor beta chains from one specimen sequenced in a study of cytomegalovirus exposure and HLA in healthy donors. The PCR used 60 Vbeta and 13 Jbeta primers. Using immunoSEQ multiplex PCR, the repertoire was profiled, and TCRdb retains in-frame clones only, with some absent. The sample includes under 250,000 clones, approximately 79% of them seen just once. The sequenced material came from PBMCs. These receptors were collected from a woman in her 30s in good health and CMV-seropositive.

In this sample, this clone turned up a few times. CDR3 sequence (DNA): TGTGCCAGCAGTTACTATAACTCTCCACCTTACAATGAGCAGTTCTTC. It specifies CASSYYNSPPYNEQFF. J is TRBJ2-1 and V is TRBV6-6; D not resolved. The CDR3 totals 16 residues. The germline CDR1 and CDR2 sequences are MNHNY and SVGAGI (reference sequence). Trimming removed 1 base from V and 4 bases from J, with 14 bases in between.

The chain couples TRBV4-2 to TRBJ1-2; the D gene is possibly TRBD1 (6 bases). Germline loops: CDR1 LGHNA, CDR2 YNFKEQ. The V and J ends lost 0 bases and 1 base respectively, with 15 bases between them. The CDR3 runs to 17 residues. Here the CDR3 reads CASSQERGGHFNYGYTF. The DNA for the CDR3 is TGTGCCAGCAGCCAAGAAAGGGGGGGACACTTTAACTATGGCTACACCTTC.

This clone was detected only a few times. The chain carries TRBV5-1 and TRBJ2-1; 7 nucleotides match TRBD2. CDR1 SGHRS and CDR2 YFSETQ come from the germline V gene. The length of the CDR3 is 15 residues. The V and J ends lost 3 bases and 0 bases, in that order; junction bases with no gene match: 3. CDR3: CASSSGGNSYNEQFF. CDR3 sequence (DNA): TGCGCCAGCAGCTCGGGAGGAAACTCCTACAATGAGCAGTTCTTC.

The rearrangement uses TRBV4-1 and TRBJ2-1, with unresolved D. The V end was cut by 4 bases, the J end by 7 bases, with 8 bases between. This CDR3 contains 12 residues. From germline, CDR1 is MGHRA and CDR2 YSYEKL. The CDR3 is CASSRGGNEQFF. The DNA for the CDR3 is TGCGCCAGCAGCCGCGGTGGGAATGAGCAGTTCTTC.

The J gene is TRBJ1-5, the V gene TRBV7-2; 10 positions match TRBD1. With V trimmed by 3 bases and J by 5 bases, 1 base remained unmatched. The CDR3 extends over 14 amino acids. Germline CDR1 is SGHTA and CDR2 is FQGNSA. The CDR3 sequence: CASSLTGGDQPQHF. The CDR3 DNA reads TGTGCCAGCAGCTTGACAGGGGGCGATCAGCCCCAGCATTTT.

V and J are TRBV6-1 and TRBJ2-1; possibly TRBD2 for D (6 bases). Germline-derived CDR1 and CDR2 are MNHNS and SASEGT. CDR3 length equals 15 residues. Between the trimmed V and J ends, which lost 3 bases and 8 bases, there was a span of 17 bases. In DNA form, the CDR3 reads TGTGCCAGCAGTGAGGCTAGCGAGGTAGTCGATGAGCAGTTCTTC. Encoded protein: CASSEASEVVDEQFF.

V is TRBV7-6 and J is TRBJ2-2; no reliable D call. The CDR3 sequence is 13 residues long. Trimming removed 4 bases from V and 6 bases from J, with 9 bases in between. Germline-derived CDR1 and CDR2 are SGHVS and FNYEAQ. In nucleotides, the CDR3 is TGTGCCAGCAGCTATGACTTATCCGGGGAGCTGTTTTTT. The encoded protein is CASSYDLSGELFF.

The rearrangement uses TRBV5-4 and TRBJ2-1; 14 nucleotides align to TRBD2. CDR3 length: 16 amino acids. V trimming: 1 base; J trimming: 8 bases; junction bases outside the gene matches: 5. The germline V gene encodes CDR1 SGHNT and CDR2 YYREEE (reference sequence). The CDR3 DNA is TGTGCCAGCAGCTTGAGACTAGCGGGAGGGCAAGATGAGCAGTTCTTC. Translated: CASSLRLAGGQDEQFF. Full variable domain (outside the CDR3, taken from reference TRBV5-4 and TRBJ2-1): ETGVTQSPTHLIKTRGQQVTLRCSSQSGHNTVSWYQQALGQGPQFIFQYYREEENGRGNFPPRFSGLQFPNYSSELNVNALELDDSALYLCASSLRLAGGQDEQFFGPGTRLTVL.

The V call is TRBV29-1, the J call TRBJ2-3; 10 positions agree with TRBD2. The V segment lost 0 bases and the J segment 1 base; nucleotides outside the gene matches: 7. The CDR3 is 17 residues long. In germline, CDR1 is SQVTM, CDR2 ANQGSEA. The CDR3 DNA reads as TGCAGCGTTGAAGATCTAGCGGGGGACCTAGGCACAGATACGCAGTATTTT. The encoded protein is CSVEDLAGDLGTDTQYF.

The V call is TRBV5-1, the J call TRBJ1-1; 9 nucleotides match TRBD1. CDR3 size: 13 residues. Per germline, CDR1 SGHRS and CDR2 YFSETQ. V was clipped by 4 bases and J by 7 bases; unmatched bases: 5. This CDR3 is CASSPGQGLEAFF. The CDR3 region has the DNA TGCGCCAGCAGCCCGGGACAGGGTCTTGAAGCTTTCTTT.

The chain couples TRBV5-1 to TRBJ1-2, with D tentatively TRBD1 (5 bases). From germline, CDR1 is SGHRS and CDR2 YFSETQ. CDR3 length: 14 amino acids. The V end was cut by 4 bases, the J end by 4 bases, with 14 bases between. CDR3 residues: CASSRDSVVYGYTF. As DNA, the CDR3 is TGCGCCAGCAGCCGGGACTCTGTCGTCTATGGCTACACCTTC.

This chain uses TRBV10-3 with TRBJ2-1; 7 bases match TRBD1. V dropped 4 bases and J dropped 4; count of bases not matched to a gene: 7. The germline V gene has CDR1 ENHRY and CDR2 SYGVKD. This CDR3 comprises 15 residues. CDR3 sequence reads: CAISGGTEIYNEQFF. The CDR3 DNA sequence: TGTGCCATCAGTGGGGGGACAGAAATATACAATGAGCAGTTCTTC.

V and J are TRBV7-8 and TRBJ2-1, with D perhaps TRBD1 (6 bases). Germline V lookup: CDR1 SGHVS, CDR2 FQNEAQ. V was clipped by 2 bases and J by 5 bases, with 13 bases between them. This CDR3 comprises 15 residues. The CDR3 region is CASSLTGHRNNEQFF. The CDR3 DNA reads TGTGCCAGCAGCTTAACGGGACACAGGAACAATGAGCAGTTCTTC.

This clone was detected only once. J is TRBJ1-1 and V is TRBV29-1; D uncertain. The CDR3 totals 12 residues. The V end lost 7 bases, the J end lost 3 bases, and 12 bases lay between the germline ends. Germline V gene sequence: CDR1 SQVTM, CDR2 ANQGSEA. CDR3 DNA: TGCAGCGCCCATAACGGGGACACTGAAGCTTTCTTT. Protein product: CSAHNGDTEAFF.

This chain uses TRBV27 with TRBJ2-7; TRBD1 matches at 12 bases. Germline V gene lookup returns CDR1 MNHEY and CDR2 SMNVEV (reference sequence). The CDR3 sequence is 16 residues long. V shed 1 base, J shed 9 bases, and the junction held 10 bases outside the gene matches. The CDR3 protein is CASSLYSGQGAVGQYF. In DNA form, the CDR3 reads TGTGCCAGCAGTTTATATTCGGGACAGGGGGCCGTGGGGCAGTACTTC.

The chain uses TRBV7-2 and TRBJ2-3, with 9 bases aligning to TRBD2. V trimming: 5 bases; J trimming: 0 bases; junction bases outside the gene matches: 12. CDR1 and CDR2 from the germline V gene are SGHTA and FQGNSA. The CDR3 sequence is 18 residues long. This chain's CDR3 is CASSPRTSARMSTDTQYF. CDR3 coding DNA: TGTGCCAGCAGCCCTCGGACTAGCGCCCGCATGAGCACAGATACGCAGTATTTT.

The V and J genes are TRBV5-1 and TRBJ2-3; 9 bases align to TRBD1. This CDR3 region has 14 residues. The V segment lost 3 bases and the J segment 4 bases; nucleotides outside the gene matches: 3. From germline, CDR1 is SGHRS and CDR2 YFSETQ. CDR3 sequence: CASSWGQGSDTQYF. CDR3 nucleotide sequence: TGCGCCAGCAGCTGGGGACAGGGTTCAGATACGCAGTATTTT.

The V call is TRBV6-5, the J call TRBJ2-7; D perhaps matches TRBD2 (5 bases). V was clipped by 4 bases and J by 4 bases, with 17 bases between them. The CDR3 totals 15 residues. Germline V gives CDR1 MNHEY, CDR2 SVGAGI. The CDR3 reads CASSLGPAPGYEQYF. The CDR3 DNA is TGTGCCAGCAGTTTAGGCCCTGCCCCGGGATACGAGCAGTACTTC.

CDR3 DNA sequence: TGCGCCAGCAGCCAAAGGGTAGCGGGATACGGGCAGTTCTTC. Amino acid sequence: CASSQRVAGYGQFF. The V call is TRBV4-1, the J call TRBJ2-1; TRBD2 matches 8 bases. The ends lost 2 bases at V and 12 bases at J; junction bases unmatched: 9. The CDR3 is 14 residues long. Germline lookup yields CDR1 MGHRA and CDR2 YSYEKL.

The chain has TRBV5-4 and TRBJ2-7, with D tentatively TRBD1 (5 bases). Germline-derived CDR1 and CDR2 are SGHNT and YYREEE (reference sequence). V lost 1 base to trimming and J lost 3 bases, with 14 bases between them. The CDR3 totals 15 residues. Here the CDR3 reads CASSLSAGIVYEQYF. CDR3 nucleotide sequence: TGTGCCAGCAGCTTGAGCGCAGGGATCGTCTACGAGCAGTACTTC.

This clone was observed a few times. The chain employs TRBV11-2 and TRBJ1-2, with TRBD1 matching 8 bases. The CDR3 runs 14 residues. Germline CDR1 SGHAT, CDR2 FQNNGV. V was clipped by 2 bases and J by 7 bases; unmatched bases: 6. The CDR3 nucleotides read TGTGCCAGCAGCTTACAGGGGGCGCTTGGTGGCTACACCTTC. This codes for CASSLQGALGGYTF.

This sequence joins TRBV5-8 and TRBJ2-3; 11 nucleotides align to TRBD1. The CDR3 is made up of 15 amino acids. The V gene's germline CDR1 is SGHTS and CDR2 YDEGEE. Trimming cost V 3 bases and J 3 bases; bases outside gene matches: 3. The CDR3 region has the DNA TGTGCCAGCAGCTGGGGACAGGGGGAGACAGATACGCAGTATTTT. This codes for CASSWGQGETDTQYF.

This clone turned up a few times. The chain employs TRBV4-2 and TRBJ2-5; 10 bases line up with TRBD2. The CDR3 runs 16 residues. J was trimmed by 3 bases and V by 7 bases; bases with no gene match: 11. Per germline, CDR1 LGHNA and CDR2 YNFKEQ. The CDR3: CASTQGLAGAEETQYF. In DNA form, the CDR3 reads TGTGCCAGCACCCAGGGCCTAGCGGGGGCCGAAGAGACCCAGTACTTC.

The chain employs TRBV4-1 and TRBJ2-7; TRBD2 aligns across 9 bases. Looked up from germline, CDR1 is MGHRA and CDR2 is YSYEKL. This CDR3 is built from 17 residues. J was trimmed by 4 bases and V by 2 bases; bases with no gene match: 12. The CDR3 bases are TGCGCCAGCAGCCAATTTGTAGCGGGAGTTTTACTATACGAGCAGTACTTC. Residues: CASSQFVAGVLLYEQYF.

The chain links TRBV6-4 to TRBJ2-1, with 10 bases fitting TRBD2. The trim removed 8 bases at V and 7 bases at J, leaving 8 bases unmatched. CDR1 and CDR2 from the germline V gene are MRHNA and SNTAGT. CDR3 length equals 14 residues. The CDR3 reads CASSMSGGGNEQFF. The CDR3 coding sequence is TGTGCCAGCTCGATGAGCGGGGGGGGAAATGAGCAGTTCTTC.

V and J are TRBV7-2 and TRBJ2-2, with D tentatively TRBD1 (5 bases). In germline, CDR1 is SGHTA, CDR2 FQGNSA. V was clipped by 2 bases and J by 7 bases, with 8 bases between them. This CDR3 contains 13 residues. The DNA of the CDR3 is TGTGCCAGCAGCTTAACAGGATACGGGGAGCTGTTTTTT. Its translation: CASSLTGYGELFF.